Sequencing of this TCR beta chain was carried out in a study of blood T cell repertoires in COVID-19. The overall study: Samples came from the United States, Italy and Spain, spanning acute and convalescent COVID-19.

The table came from immunoSEQ multiplex PCR; TCRdb's copy has only in-frame clones and leaves some out. The sample carries 250,000 to 350,000 clones, around 85% recorded once. The CDR3 runs to 13 residues. Germline CDR1 reads MNHNY; CDR2 reads SVGAGI (reference sequence). Germline trimming cut 6 bases from V and 8 bases from J; bases unmatched to any gene: 6. The sample comprised peripheral blood. This TCR was sampled from a human donor with COVID-19, enrolled during active disease. The donor label of this sample is uncertain. The V gene is TRBV6-6, the J gene TRBJ1-2, with 10 positions matching TRBD1. The CDR3, as DNA: TGTGCCAGCAGCTGGGACAGGGGTGGGGGCTACACCTTC. The encoded protein is CASSWDRGGGYTF.